This T cell receptor (beta chain) was observed in a study of molecular identifiers for immune sequencing clone quantification. One entry per CDR3 protein, called by TCRdb with MiXCR from the PCR reads. The sample yields under 600,000 distinct CDR3 sequences, 20% to 25% seen once. The CDR3 spans 13 residues. The germline gives CDR1 SEHNR, CDR2 FQNEAQ (reference sequence). The V end lost 5 bases, the J end lost 1 base, and 9 bases lay between the germline ends. The material sequenced was naive CD8+ T cells from blood, with Jurkat cell RNA spiked in. Indicated subset: FACS-sorted CD8+CD4-CCR7+CD45RA+ naive T cells. The chain has TRBV7-9 and TRBJ2-7; TRBD2 is a possible D gene (5 bases). The source is a human donor in good health. Some libraries in this study had Jurkat cell RNA spiked in. CDR3 nucleotides: TGTGCCAGCAGCGCGGACTGGTCCTACGAGCAGTACTTC. This gives the protein CASSADWSYEQYF.